This TCR beta chain was sequenced during a study of blood T cell repertoires in COVID-19. In terms of age and location, participants ranged from roughly 18 to 90 years and lived in 24 US areas. Two negative PCRs, clearance, or symptom resolution had been documented for recovered Cohort 3 donors. The CDR3 has 13 residues. V gave up 5 bases and J gave up 6 bases, with 13 bases separating them. In the original workflow: Amplification of reference gene primers was used by the study to estimate nucleated cell counts. Using immunoSEQ multiplex PCR, the repertoire was profiled, and TCRdb retains in-frame clones only, with some absent. Clonal size and the V and J genes are those of that table, whereas D and trimming came from the DNA. This table has 150,000 to 200,000 clones, more than 80% appearing once. This clone appeared a few times.

The receptor comes from a man in his fifties who had recovered from COVID-19. The sample taken for sequencing was PBMCs or T cells enriched from blood (not recorded which). The V gene is TRBV12-3 or TRBV12-4, the J gene TRBJ1-1; D is unclear. This chain's CDR3 is CASSGGETAEAFF. CDR3 in DNA: TGTGCCAGCAGTGGAGGTGAAACTGCTGAAGCTTTCTTT.